These 22 T cell receptor beta chains were all obtained from the same sample, sequenced in a study of blood T cell repertoires in COVID-19. Profiling relied on immunoSEQ multiplex PCR, and the TCRdb table lists in-frame clones only, not all of them. The data contain under 250,000 clones, 60% to 85% of them singletons. Sequencing was done on a sample of peripheral blood. The receptors here all came from a woman aged 70-85 years with acute or convalescent COVID-19.

The V gene is TRBV12-3 or TRBV12-4, the J gene TRBJ2-3; D uncertain. Deletions cut 5 bases from V and 2 bases from J, with 5 bases between. CDR3 length: 12 amino acids. CDR3: CASSPYTDTQYF. The CDR3 DNA follows: TGTGCCAGCAGTCCCTACACAGATACGCAGTATTTT.

J is TRBJ2-6 and V is TRBV5-5, with D tentatively TRBD1 (6 bases). The V gene's germline CDR1 is SGHKS and CDR2 YYEKEE (reference sequence). V was pared by 2 bases and J by 0 bases, with 15 bases between. The CDR3 length is 18 residues. CDR3 amino acids: CASSLELGALSGANVLTF. For the CDR3, the DNA is TGTGCCAGCAGCTTAGAGTTGGGGGCCCTCTCTGGGGCCAACGTCCTGACTTTC.

The J gene is TRBJ2-5, the V gene TRBV24-1, with 8 bases lining up with TRBD1. In germline, CDR1 is KGHDR, CDR2 SFDVKD. V lost 5 bases to trimming and J lost 3 bases; unmatched junction nucleotides: 4. The CDR3 is made up of 14 amino acids. The CDR3 DNA follows: TGTGCCACCAGTGCGACAGGGGTGGAAGAGACCCAGTACTTC. Translated, it gives CATSATGVEETQYF.

This clone was found a few times. The chain is built from TRBV12-2 and TRBJ2-1; TRBD1 was called by the table and not checked on the DNA. TRBV12-2 is an annotated pseudogene. CDR3 length equals 14 residues. The CDR3 loop is CASRLGDRGDEQFF. CDR3 coding DNA: TGTGCAAGTCGCTTAGGGGACAGGGGAGATGAGCAGTTCTTC.

V usage is TRBV30 and J usage is TRBJ2-5; TRBD1 aligns across 9 bases. V shed 2 bases and J 2 bases; nucleotides not matched to a gene: 6. Germline loops: CDR1 GTSNPN, CDR2 SVGIG (reference sequence). The CDR3 is 15 residues long. Written as DNA, the CDR3 is TGTGCCTGGAGTACGCGGACAGGGGCGCAAGAGACCCAGTACTTC. Translation gives CAWSTRTGAQETQYF.

The sample holds many counts of this clone. This chain links TRBV2 with TRBJ2-7; possibly TRBD2 for D (5 bases). The germline CDR1 and CDR2 sequences are SNHLY and FYNNEI. CDR3 length equals 15 residues. Trimming removed 2 bases at V and 3 bases at J, with 14 bases between. CDR3 nucleotide sequence: TGTGCCAGCAGTGAACTCAGAGGGCTTCACTACGAGCAGTACTTC. Its protein product is CASSELRGLHYEQYF.

The CDR3 sequence: CASSLQRGNTGELFF. The CDR3 DNA is TGTGCCAGCAGCCTACAGCGGGGGAACACCGGGGAGCTGTTTTTT. V usage is TRBV3-1 (or the pseudogene TRBV3-2) and J usage is TRBJ2-2; 7 nucleotides align to TRBD2. J lost 1 base, V lost 4 bases, and 3 bases had no gene match. The CDR3 runs 15 residues. The V gene's germline CDR1 is LGHDT and CDR2 YNNKEL (reference sequence).

This clone was counted between two and nine times. The chain has TRBV19 and TRBJ1-1; D is possibly TRBD1 (5 bases). Germline V gene sequence: CDR1 LNHDA, CDR2 SQIVND (reference sequence). CDR3 size: 13 residues. The V gene lost 5 bases and the J gene lost 3 bases, with 10 bases spanning the gap. CDR3 amino acids: CASSPDSDTEAFF. The CDR3 nucleotides are TGTGCCAGTAGTCCCGACAGCGACACTGAAGCTTTCTTT. Drawing the rest from reference TRBV19 and TRBJ1-1, the complete variable domain is DGGITQSPKYLFRKEGQNVTLSCEQNLNHDAMYWYRQDPGQGLRLIYYSQIVNDFQKGDIAEGYSVSREKKESFPLTVTSAQKNPTAFYLCASSPDSDTEAFFGQGTRLTVV.

The chain uses TRBV11-2 and TRBJ1-2; no clear D gene. V was pared by 5 bases and J by 6 bases, with 16 bases between. This CDR3 region has 14 residues. Germline CDR1 SGHAT, CDR2 FQNNGV. This CDR3 is CASSPQAASDGYTF. DNA of the CDR3: TGTGCCAGCAGCCCTCAAGCGGCATCAGATGGCTACACCTTC.

J is TRBJ2-1 and V is TRBV10-2; 9 bases are shared with TRBD2. The germline CDR1 and CDR2 sequences are WSHSY and SAAADI. J was trimmed by 15 bases and V by 10 bases; bases with no gene match: 13. This CDR3 has 12 amino acids. DNA for the CDR3: TGCGCCAACCTAGCGGGGAACCCCCGTCGGTTCTTC. Translation gives CANLAGNPRRFF.

This sequence joins TRBV2 and TRBJ1-2; D may be TRBD1 (5 bases). Germline CDR1 reads SNHLY; CDR2 reads FYNNEI. CDR3 length: 14 amino acids. The V end was cut by 8 bases, the J end by 4 bases, with 17 bases between. CDR3 sequence (DNA): TGTGCCAGCGCTTCAGGGATCGGGAGCTATGGCTACACCTTC. Translation: CASASGIGSYGYTF.

The gene calls are TRBV4-2 and TRBJ2-2; TRBD1 matches at 10 bases. The CDR3 runs 16 residues. The junction had 2 bases not matched to a gene; V was cut back by 3 bases and J by 1 base. Germline values: CDR1 LGHNA, CDR2 YNFKEQ. CDR3 region: CASSQRDRGNTGELFF. The CDR3 DNA reads TGTGCCAGCAGCCAGAGGGACAGGGGGAACACCGGGGAGCTGTTTTTT.

This clone was seen only once. CDR3 sequence: CASSQSERGNYNEQFF. The CDR3 nucleotides read TGCGCCAGCAGCCAATCAGAGCGGGGGAACTACAATGAGCAGTTCTTC. The chain links TRBV4-1 to TRBJ2-1; 8 positions agree with TRBD2. J was trimmed by 3 bases and V by 2 bases; bases with no gene match: 6. This CDR3 contains 16 residues. From germline, CDR1 is MGHRA and CDR2 YSYEKL.

The chain links TRBV9 to TRBJ1-4; perhaps TRBD1 as D (6 bases). CDR3 length: 14 residues. Per the germline V gene, CDR1 is SGDLS and CDR2 is YYNGEE. V lost 5 bases to trimming and J lost 7 bases, with 15 bases between them. The CDR3 region is CASSIRGGGEKLFF. The CDR3 nucleotides are TGTGCCAGCAGTATCAGGGGAGGGGGTGAAAAACTGTTTTTT.

In this sample, this clone turned up once. The rearrangement uses TRBV11-2 and TRBJ2-7; D gene unclear. Germline V CDR1 and CDR2: SGHAT, FQNNGV. Trimming took 2 bases from V and 9 from J, leaving 11 bases between them. The CDR3 is made up of 12 amino acids. In DNA, the CDR3 is TGTGCCAGCAGCTTATCTCAAAGAGGGCAGTACTTC. It yields the protein CASSLSQRGQYF. Filled out from reference TRBV11-2 and TRBJ2-7, the complete variable domain reads EAGVAQSPRYKIIEKRQSVAFWCNPISGHATLYWYQQILGQGPKLLIQFQNNGVVDDSQLPKDRFSAERLKGVDSTLKIQPAKLEDSAVYLCASSLSQRGQYFGPGTRLTVT.

The chain couples TRBV27 to TRBJ1-3; 8 positions match TRBD1. With 6 bases clipped from V and 0 bases from J, the junction kept 13 bases outside the gene matches. The CDR3 contains 18 residues. CDR1 MNHEY and CDR2 SMNVEV come from the germline V gene (reference sequence). The CDR3 region is CASSPGGRDLNSGNTIYF. CDR3 sequence (DNA): TGTGCCAGCAGCCCAGGGGGCAGGGACCTAAACTCTGGAAACACCATATATTTT.

The V and J genes are TRBV10-2 and TRBJ2-7, with D possibly matching TRBD2 (5 bases). The CDR3 totals 13 residues. Trimming took off 5 bases at V and 3 bases at J, with 11 bases between the two ends. CDR1 WSHSY and CDR2 SAAADI come from the germline V gene. As DNA, the CDR3 is TGCGCCAGCAGTAATGGACTGAACTACGAGCAGTACTTC. This encodes CASSNGLNYEQYF.

CDR3: CATLGQGEYSIPEAFF. The CDR3 coding sequence is TGTGCCACCCTGGGACAGGGGGAGTACTCGATCCCTGAAGCTTTCTTT. This rearrangement joins TRBV10-3 to TRBJ1-1, with 11 bases identical to TRBD1. This CDR3 is built from 16 residues. J lost 6 bases, V lost 10 bases, and 16 bases had no gene match. Germline CDR1 reads ENHRY; CDR2 reads SYGVKD.

The rearrangement links TRBV18 to TRBJ2-1, with 8 nucleotides matching TRBD1. V lost 0 bases and J lost 7; bases outside the gene matches: 8. The V gene's germline CDR1 is KGHSH and CDR2 LQKENI. The CDR3 is 16 residues long. CDR3 in amino acids: CASSPPGTGQPNEQFF. For the CDR3, the DNA is TGTGCCAGCTCACCACCCGGGACAGGTCAGCCGAATGAGCAGTTCTTC. Combining the CDR3 with reference TRBV18 and TRBJ2-1 gives the whole variable domain NAGVMQNPRHLVRRRGQEARLRCSPMKGHSHVYWYRQLPEEGLKFMVYLQKENIIDESGMPKERFSAEFPKEGPSILRIQQVVRGDSAAYFCASSPPGTGQPNEQFFGPGTRLTVL.

This clone has a handful of counts. The chain couples TRBV5-5 to TRBJ2-7, with TRBD2 matching 11 bases. J lost 4 bases, V lost 1 base, and 1 base had no gene match. The CDR3 has 14 residues. In germline, CDR1 is SGHKS, CDR2 YYEKEE (reference sequence). The CDR3 here is CASSLTSGGYEQYV. Here the CDR3 DNA reads TGTGCCAGCAGCTTGACTAGCGGGGGATACGAGCAGTACGTC.

V gene TRBV4-2 combines with J gene TRBJ1-6, with a tentative D call TRBD1 (5 bases). The CDR3 runs 16 residues. Germline V lookup: CDR1 LGHNA, CDR2 YNFKEQ. V was shortened by 0 bases and J by 9 bases, with 15 bases between the two germline ends. The CDR3, as DNA: TGTGCCAGCAGCCAAGAGGGGGGGGTTGCTTTTTCACCCCTCCACTTT. This codes for CASSQEGGVAFSPLHF.

The chain is built from TRBV12-3 or TRBV12-4 and TRBJ2-7, with 9 bases matching TRBD1. There are 12 residues in the CDR3. The V gene end was trimmed by 6 bases and the J gene end by 6 bases; junction bases not matched to a gene: 3. The CDR3 DNA follows: TGTGCCAGCAGGTTGGGACAGGGCGAGCAGTACGTC. Residues: CASRLGQGEQYV.